These 15 T cell receptor beta chains were all obtained from the same sample, sequenced in a study of blood T cell repertoires in COVID-19. Generated by immunoSEQ multiplex PCR, the TCRdb table keeps only in-frame clones and is missing some. The sample yields about 180,000 clones, over 75% seen once. The sample consisted of peripheral blood. These receptors came from a man between 60 and 70 years old with acute or convalescent COVID-19.

The V call is TRBV5-6, the J call TRBJ1-1, with 7 bases that match TRBD1. Trimming took 0 bases from V and 7 from J; bases not matched to a gene: 9. The CDR3 loop spans 15 amino acids. Looked up from germline, CDR1 is SGHDT and CDR2 is YYEEEE. The CDR3 DNA follows: TGTGCCAGCAGCTTGGTGGGCAGGGGGGCCGGTGAAGCTTTCTTT. Residues: CASSLVGRGAGEAFF. Supplemented by reference TRBV5-6 and TRBJ1-1, the full variable domain reads DAGVTQSPTHLIKTRGQQVTLRCSPKSGHDTVSWYQQALGQGPQFIFQYYEEEERQRGNFPDRFSGHQFPNYSSELNVNALLLGDSALYLCASSLVGRGAGEAFFGQGTRLTVV.

This chain links TRBV6-1 with TRBJ1-6; 12 nucleotides align to TRBD1. Per germline, CDR1 MNHNS and CDR2 SASEGT. This CDR3 has 17 amino acids. V lost 2 bases, J lost 6 bases, and 5 bases stayed unmatched. The CDR3: CASSESGTGGSNSPLHF. The DNA of the CDR3 is TGTGCCAGCAGTGAATCGGGGACAGGGGGCAGTAATTCACCCCTCCACTTT.

The chain combines TRBV5-1 with TRBJ2-7; 8 bases fit TRBD2. Trimming cost V 2 bases and J 6 bases; bases outside gene matches: 7. This CDR3 region has 14 residues. Germline values: CDR1 SGHRS, CDR2 YFSETQ. The CDR3 loop is CASSFVGSGAEQYF. CDR3 coding DNA: TGCGCCAGCAGCTTTGTAGGTAGCGGGGCCGAGCAGTACTTC.

The rearrangement uses TRBV4-2 and TRBJ2-3; 11 bases match TRBD2. The CDR3 sequence is 17 residues long. Losses at the gene ends were 7 bases for V and 1 base for J; bases not matched to a gene: 10. Germline-derived CDR1 and CDR2 are LGHNA and YNFKEQ. The CDR3 region is CASKVLAGAGGTDTQYF. The CDR3 DNA reads TGTGCCAGCAAGGTACTAGCGGGAGCCGGAGGCACAGATACGCAGTATTTT.

The J gene is TRBJ2-1, the V gene TRBV19; D gene uncertain. This CDR3 spans 14 amino acids. Germline V lookup: CDR1 LNHDA, CDR2 SQIVND (reference sequence). V shed 7 bases and J shed 5 bases, with 15 bases lying between them. For the CDR3, the DNA is TGTGCCAGTACGGAGCATTTCCCGAACAATGAGCAGTTCTTC. Its translation: CASTEHFPNNEQFF.

The chain carries TRBV11-2 and TRBJ2-7; tentatively, D is TRBD1 (6 bases). Germline V gene sequence: CDR1 SGHAT, CDR2 FQNNGV. The CDR3 is 13 residues long. Trimming took off 5 bases at V and 1 base at J, with 9 bases between the two ends. The CDR3 loop is CASSQGWSYEQYF. Written as DNA, the CDR3 is TGTGCCAGCAGCCAGGGGTGGTCCTACGAGCAGTACTTC. Looking up the rest from reference TRBV11-2 and TRBJ2-7 gives the full variable domain: EAGVAQSPRYKIIEKRQSVAFWCNPISGHATLYWYQQILGQGPKLLIQFQNNGVVDDSQLPKDRFSAERLKGVDSTLKIQPAKLEDSAVYLCASSQGWSYEQYFGPGTRLTVT.

J is TRBJ2-7 and V is TRBV7-8; D is possibly TRBD2 (5 bases). This CDR3 spans 15 amino acids. V lost 1 base and J lost 2, with 12 bases in between. The germline V gene has CDR1 SGHVS and CDR2 FQNEAQ. The CDR3 DNA reads TGTGCCAGCAGCTTAGACACGGGAAGCCCCTACGAGCAGTACTTC. Amino acids: CASSLDTGSPYEQYF.

The gene calls are TRBV5-5 and TRBJ1-3; D remains ambiguous. The CDR3 extends over 13 amino acids. V dropped 4 bases and J dropped 4 bases, with 9 bases sitting between them. The V gene's germline CDR1 is SGHKS and CDR2 YYEKEE (reference sequence). The CDR3 reads CASSHLQGNTIYF. In nucleotides, the CDR3 is TGTGCCAGCAGCCATCTACAGGGAAACACCATATATTTT.

V usage is TRBV7-3 and J usage is TRBJ2-3, with D hard to call. The ends were cut back, 0 bases at V and 2 bases at J, with 3 bases in the middle. Germline CDR1 reads SGHTA; CDR2 reads FQGTGA. This CDR3 is built from 13 residues. This CDR3 is CASSLTITDTQYF. For the CDR3, the DNA is TGTGCCAGCAGCTTAACTATCACAGATACGCAGTATTTT.

V usage is TRBV7-2 and J usage is TRBJ2-4, with TRBD2 matching 12 bases. The V gene end was trimmed by 4 bases and the J gene end by 4 bases; junction bases not matched to a gene: 2. There are 15 residues in the CDR3. Germline V gives CDR1 SGHTA, CDR2 FQGNSA. CDR3 sequence: CASSSSGRGKNIQYF. The CDR3 DNA sequence: TGTGCCAGCAGCTCTAGCGGGAGGGGTAAAAACATTCAGTACTTC.

The chain uses TRBV13 and TRBJ2-7, with 7 bases fitting TRBD1. Germline assignment: CDR1 PRHDT and CDR2 FYEKMQ (reference sequence). The CDR3 is made up of 15 amino acids. The V and J ends lost 1 base and 6 bases, in that order; junction bases with no gene match: 9. DNA for the CDR3: TGTGCCAGCAGCTTAGATCCCACAGGGGATACCGAGCAGTACTTC. Its translation is CASSLDPTGDTEQYF.

J is TRBJ2-1 and V is TRBV19; D may be TRBD2 (5 bases). Between the trimmed V and J ends, which lost 0 bases and 7 bases, there was a span of 10 bases. CDR3 size: 14 residues. Germline V CDR1 and CDR2: LNHDA, SQIVND (reference sequence). CDR3 in DNA: TGTGCCAGTAGTATAGAGAGGGTGGGGAATGAGCAGTTCTTC. It yields the protein CASSIERVGNEQFF.

This chain links TRBV27 with TRBJ2-1, with TRBD1 matching over 9 bases. The CDR3 totals 16 residues. The germline V gene has CDR1 MNHEY and CDR2 SMNVEV (reference sequence). J gave up 6 bases and V 5 bases, and 11 bases lay outside the gene matches. The DNA for the CDR3 is TGTGCCAGCAGTCAGCTGACAGGGGGGACTACCAATGAGCAGTTCTTC. It codes for CASSQLTGGTTNEQFF.

CDR3 loop: CASRLGGTGGFSSYNEQFF. The CDR3 DNA reads as TGTGCCAGTAGGTTGGGCGGGACAGGGGGCTTCAGCTCCTACAATGAGCAGTTCTTC. This chain joins TRBV19 and TRBJ2-1; TRBD1 matches 12 bases. This CDR3 contains 19 residues. The V segment lost 6 bases and the J segment 0 bases; nucleotides outside the gene matches: 12. The V gene's germline CDR1 is LNHDA and CDR2 SQIVND (reference sequence).

The J gene is TRBJ2-3, the V gene TRBV12-3 or TRBV12-4; 7 bases match TRBD1. The CDR3 spans 13 residues. V lost 10 bases and J lost 1; bases outside the gene matches: 5. This CDR3 reads CATRQGGTDTQYF. The CDR3 nucleotides read TGTGCCACGAGACAGGGCGGCACAGATACGCAGTATTTT.